These T cell receptor beta chains were read from a single sample in a study of T-cell memory formation after mild COVID-19. TCRdb recomputed calls from the 5' RACE reads with MiXCR, one row per CDR3 protein. The table lists 550,000 to 650,000 distinct CDR3 sequences, 17% of them singletons. Input material: PBMCs or a T cell subset sorted from them (not recorded which). These receptor sequences come from an adult woman who had mild COVID-19 (a few samples of this study predate the infection). Cell type and time point are not known. The conserved cysteine and the conserved F or W are not part of the CDR3 here. A D gene is named only where the DNA matches it firmly.

TRBD1	TRBV7-8	TRBJ2-5	ASSLGTGLKETQY
TRBD1	TRBV7-8	TRBJ2-7	ASSFSGQGLYEQY
NA	TRBV27	TRBJ2-2	ASSFVSVNTGELF
TRBD1	TRBV3-1	TRBJ2-7	ASSQVGGQGYEQY
NA	TRBV5-1	TRBJ1-1	ASSLDSGLGEAF
NA	TRBV6-2/TRBV6-3	TRBJ1-2	ASSPAGGPDGYT
TRBD1	TRBV18	TRBJ1-1	ASSGDREAF
TRBD1	TRBV7-9	TRBJ2-5	ASSSRQGPPQETQY
NA	TRBV20-1	TRBJ2-7	SARLTGGLSYEQY
NA	TRBV5-1	TRBJ1-1	ASSLEHWTATEAF
NA	TRBV24-1	TRBJ2-1	ATSPYSANNEQF
TRBD1	TRBV29-1	TRBJ2-1	SGGDSWNEQF
NA	TRBV5-1	TRBJ1-1	ASSLEQGTEAF
TRBD1	TRBV7-6	TRBJ2-6	ASSQTGTGGLGSGANVLT
NA	TRBV10-3	TRBJ2-1	AISDRDYNEQF
TRBD2	TRBV9	TRBJ2-7	ASSVSSGRAPGLSGEQY
NA	TRBV30	TRBJ1-1	AWNLDKQNTEAF
NA	TRBV12-3/TRBV12-4	TRBJ2-2	ASSLGQHTGELF
NA	TRBV2	TRBJ1-2	ASSVDSGFYGYT
TRBD2	TRBV11-2	TRBJ2-7	ASSPSGRIPYEQY
NA	TRBV18	TRBJ1-2	ASSPNRGNGYT
TRBD2	TRBV7-8	TRBJ2-7	ASSPTGRVGSYEQY
TRBD2	TRBV20-1	TRBJ2-7	SARPSGREREQY
TRBD1	TRBV18	TRBJ1-2	ASSPTGTGVDYGYT
TRBD2	TRBV11-3	TRBJ2-3	ASSLGTSLTDTQY
NA	TRBV6-6	TRBJ2-6	ASSPATSTAFEANVLT
TRBD2	TRBV6-6	TRBJ2-1	ASSYSNLAGSSYNEQF
TRBD1	TRBV24-1	TRBJ1-2	ATSDLARGHGYT
NA	TRBV7-9	TRBJ2-1	ASSSEFGSYNEQF
NA	TRBV12-3/TRBV12-4	TRBJ2-3	ASSSTRYFRNGDTQY
NA	TRBV4-2	TRBJ2-7	ASSQWDKGRYEQY
NA	TRBV19	TRBJ2-2	ASTPPRGLNTGELF
TRBD1	TRBV12-3/TRBV12-4	TRBJ1-5	ASSGQGDQPQH
NA	TRBV28	TRBJ1-4	ASSFPRYRRGNEKLF
TRBD1	TRBV19	TRBJ1-3	ASNIKADRASGNTIY
TRBD1	TRBV7-2	TRBJ2-4	ASSPQTGRGRQNIQY
TRBD2	TRBV7-3	TRBJ2-3	ASSLTSGPPDTQY
NA	TRBV6-5	TRBJ2-5	ASSYAGPRETQY
TRBD1	TRBV7-2	TRBJ2-7	ATQGDSGYEQY
TRBD2	TRBV30	TRBJ2-3	AWTEAGGTDTQY
TRBD1	TRBV5-1	TRBJ2-3	ASSWDREEDLTDTQY
NA	TRBV6-1	TRBJ2-1	ASSEAGPTAEQF
TRBD1	TRBV12-3/TRBV12-4	TRBJ2-7	ASSTGQPYEQY
NA	TRBV27	TRBJ2-7	ASSRTLSDSEQY
TRBD1	TRBV5-1	TRBJ2-7	ASSAETGVEQY
TRBD1	TRBV5-8	TRBJ1-6	ASSLELTGGNSPLH
NA	TRBV20-1	TRBJ1-1	SARAGVTEAF
TRBD1	TRBV18	TRBJ2-7	ASSLGQNYGEQY
NA	TRBV10-3	TRBJ2-7	AIRAGTNVSSYEQY
NA	TRBV7-9	TRBJ2-1	ASSFSEQF
TRBD2	TRBV27	TRBJ2-2	ASSLFLAGGPTGELF
TRBD2	TRBV11-3	TRBJ2-7	ASSLKRTSGYYEQY